This T cell receptor beta chain is from a study of shared clonotypes between healthy human individuals. V lost 10 bases and J lost 5, with 17 bases in between. The germline V gene has CDR1 ENHRY and CDR2 SYGVKD. The CDR3 extends over 14 amino acids. Researchers partitioned CD4+ cells into CD45RA+ naive and CD45RA-negative memory subsets. TCRdb's table, derived via immunoSEQ multiplex PCR, lists solely in-frame clones and lacks some. Among about a million clones listed, roughly 75% were seen once. This sequence joins TRBV10-3 and TRBJ1-4; D call uncertain. Material for sequencing was memory CD4+ T cells sorted from blood. Subset described: CD45RA-negative fraction. This clonotype originated in a man aged 18 to 29 in good health. CDR3 sequence: CATSREGVNEKLFF. In nucleotides, the CDR3 is TGTGCCACATCCAGAGAGGGAGTGAATGAAAAACTGTTTTTT.